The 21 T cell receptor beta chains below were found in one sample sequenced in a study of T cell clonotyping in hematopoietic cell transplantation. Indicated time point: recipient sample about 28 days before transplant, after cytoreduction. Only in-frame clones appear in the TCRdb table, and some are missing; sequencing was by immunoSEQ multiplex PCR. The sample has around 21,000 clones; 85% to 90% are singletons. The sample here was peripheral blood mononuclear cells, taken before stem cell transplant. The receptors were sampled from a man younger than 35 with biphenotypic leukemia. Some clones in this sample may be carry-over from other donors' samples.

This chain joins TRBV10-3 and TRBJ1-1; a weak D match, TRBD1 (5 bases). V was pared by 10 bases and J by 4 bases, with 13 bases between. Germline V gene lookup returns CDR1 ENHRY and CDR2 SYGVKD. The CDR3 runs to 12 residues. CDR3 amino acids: CATAAGGTEAFF. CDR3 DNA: TGTGCCACCGCGGCCGGGGGCACTGAAGCTTTCTTT.

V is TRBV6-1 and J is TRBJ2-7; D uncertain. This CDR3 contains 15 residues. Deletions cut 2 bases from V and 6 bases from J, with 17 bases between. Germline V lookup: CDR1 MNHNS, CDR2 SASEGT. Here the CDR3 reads CASSEYGTRAGEQYF. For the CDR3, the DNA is TGTGCCAGCAGTGAATATGGTACCCGGGCAGGCGAGCAGTACTTC.

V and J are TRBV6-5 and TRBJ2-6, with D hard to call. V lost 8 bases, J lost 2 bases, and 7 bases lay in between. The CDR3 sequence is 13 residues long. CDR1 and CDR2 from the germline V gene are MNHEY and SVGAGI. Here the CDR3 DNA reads TGTGCCAGCGCCTCAGCTGGGGCCAACGTCCTGACTTTC. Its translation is CASASAGANVLTF.

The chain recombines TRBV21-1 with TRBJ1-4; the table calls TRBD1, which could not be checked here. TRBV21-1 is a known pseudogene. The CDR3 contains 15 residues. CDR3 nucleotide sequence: TGTGCCAGCAGCAAAGCGGGCAGGGGTAAGGAAAAACTGTTTTTT. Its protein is CASSKAGRGKEKLFF.

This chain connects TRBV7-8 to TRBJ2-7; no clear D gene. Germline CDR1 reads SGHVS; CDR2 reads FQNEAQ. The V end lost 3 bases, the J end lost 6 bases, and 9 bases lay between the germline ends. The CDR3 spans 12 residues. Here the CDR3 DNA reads TGTGCCAGCAGCTTTTATGCATCCGAGCAGTACTTC. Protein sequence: CASSFYASEQYF.

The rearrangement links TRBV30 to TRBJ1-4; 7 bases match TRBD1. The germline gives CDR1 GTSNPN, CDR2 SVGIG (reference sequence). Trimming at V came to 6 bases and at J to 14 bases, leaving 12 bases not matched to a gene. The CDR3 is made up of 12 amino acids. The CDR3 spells CACRDSDMILFF. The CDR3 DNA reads TGTGCCTGCCGGGACAGCGATATGATCCTGTTTTTT.

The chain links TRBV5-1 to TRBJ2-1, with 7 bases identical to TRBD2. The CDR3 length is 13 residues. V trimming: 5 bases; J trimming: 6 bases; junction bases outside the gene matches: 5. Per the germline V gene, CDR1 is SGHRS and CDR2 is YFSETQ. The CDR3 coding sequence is TGCGCCAGCAGTTTAGCGGGTAGCAATGAGCAGTTCTTC. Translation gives CASSLAGSNEQFF.

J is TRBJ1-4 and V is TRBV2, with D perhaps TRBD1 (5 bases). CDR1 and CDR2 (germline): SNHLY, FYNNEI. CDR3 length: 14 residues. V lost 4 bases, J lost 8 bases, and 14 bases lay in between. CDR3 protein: CASSGTSDQEKLFF. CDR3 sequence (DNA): TGTGCCAGCAGTGGGACATCCGATCAGGAAAAACTGTTTTTT.

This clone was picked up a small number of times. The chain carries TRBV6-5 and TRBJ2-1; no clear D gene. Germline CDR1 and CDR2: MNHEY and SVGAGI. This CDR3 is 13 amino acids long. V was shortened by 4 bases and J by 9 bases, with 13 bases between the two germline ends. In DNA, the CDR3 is TGTGCCAGCAGTTCTGGCCTCTTAAGTGAGCAGTTCTTC. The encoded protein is CASSSGLLSEQFF.

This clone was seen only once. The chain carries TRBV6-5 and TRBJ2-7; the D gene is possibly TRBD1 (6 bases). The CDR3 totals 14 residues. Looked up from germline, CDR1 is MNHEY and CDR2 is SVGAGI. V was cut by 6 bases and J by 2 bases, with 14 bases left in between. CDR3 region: CASSFSQGPYEQYF. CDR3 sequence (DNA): TGTGCCAGCAGCTTTTCACAGGGACCCTACGAGCAGTACTTC.

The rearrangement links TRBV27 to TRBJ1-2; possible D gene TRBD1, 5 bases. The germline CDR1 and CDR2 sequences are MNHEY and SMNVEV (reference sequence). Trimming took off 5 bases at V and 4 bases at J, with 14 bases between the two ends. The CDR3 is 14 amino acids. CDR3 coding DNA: TGTGCCAGCAGTATAACAGGATTCGGCTATGGCTACACCTTC. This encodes CASSITGFGYGYTF.

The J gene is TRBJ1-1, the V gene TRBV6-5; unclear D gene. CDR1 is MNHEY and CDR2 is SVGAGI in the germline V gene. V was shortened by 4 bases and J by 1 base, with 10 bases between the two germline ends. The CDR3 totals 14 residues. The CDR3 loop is CASSFDRQNTEAFF. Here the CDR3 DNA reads TGTGCCAGCAGTTTCGATAGGCAGAACACTGAAGCTTTCTTT.

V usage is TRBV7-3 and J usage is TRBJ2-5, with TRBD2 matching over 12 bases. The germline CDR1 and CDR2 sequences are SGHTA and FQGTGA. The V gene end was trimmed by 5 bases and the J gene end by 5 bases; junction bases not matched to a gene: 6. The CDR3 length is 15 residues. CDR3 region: CASSPLAGGLETQYF. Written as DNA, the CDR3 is TGTGCCAGCAGCCCTCTAGCGGGAGGGCTTGAGACCCAGTACTTC.

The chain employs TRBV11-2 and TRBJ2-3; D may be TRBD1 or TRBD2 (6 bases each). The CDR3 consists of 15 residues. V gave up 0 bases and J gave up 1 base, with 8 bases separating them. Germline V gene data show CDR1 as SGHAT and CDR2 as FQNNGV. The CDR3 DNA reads TGTGCCAGCAGCTTAGAGGGGGGCGGCACAGATACGCAGTATTTT. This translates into CASSLEGGGTDTQYF.

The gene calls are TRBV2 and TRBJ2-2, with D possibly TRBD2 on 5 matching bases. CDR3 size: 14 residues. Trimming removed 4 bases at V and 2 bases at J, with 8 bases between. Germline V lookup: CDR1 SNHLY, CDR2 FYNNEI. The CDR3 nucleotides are TGTGCCAGCAGTGGGACGGGAAACACCGGGGAGCTGTTTTTT. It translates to CASSGTGNTGELFF.

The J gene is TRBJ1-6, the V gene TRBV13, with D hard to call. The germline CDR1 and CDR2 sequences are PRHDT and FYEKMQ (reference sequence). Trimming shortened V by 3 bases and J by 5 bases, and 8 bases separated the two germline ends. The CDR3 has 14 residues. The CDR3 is CASSFTSHNSPLHF. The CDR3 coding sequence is TGTGCCAGCAGCTTTACCAGCCATAATTCACCCCTCCACTTT.

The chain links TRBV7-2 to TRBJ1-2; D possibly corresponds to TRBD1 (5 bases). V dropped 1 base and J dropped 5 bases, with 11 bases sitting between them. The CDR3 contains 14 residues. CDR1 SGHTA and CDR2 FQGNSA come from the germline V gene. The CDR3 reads CASSLGQFLYGYTF. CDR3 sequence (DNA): TGTGCCAGCAGCTTAGGACAGTTCCTATATGGCTACACCTTC.

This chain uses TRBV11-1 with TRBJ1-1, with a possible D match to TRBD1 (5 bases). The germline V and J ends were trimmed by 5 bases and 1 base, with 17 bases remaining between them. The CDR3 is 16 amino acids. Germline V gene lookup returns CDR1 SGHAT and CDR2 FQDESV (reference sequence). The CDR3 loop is CASSIRQFLPNTEAFF. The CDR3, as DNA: TGTGCCAGCAGCATAAGACAGTTTCTCCCGAACACTGAAGCTTTCTTT.

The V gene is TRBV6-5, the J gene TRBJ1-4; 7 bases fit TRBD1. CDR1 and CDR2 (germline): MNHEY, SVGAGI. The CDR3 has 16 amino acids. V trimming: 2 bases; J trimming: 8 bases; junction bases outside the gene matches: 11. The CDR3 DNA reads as TGTGCCAGCAGTTACGTCTGGGACAGTTTAAACGAAAAACTGTTTTTT. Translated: CASSYVWDSLNEKLFF.

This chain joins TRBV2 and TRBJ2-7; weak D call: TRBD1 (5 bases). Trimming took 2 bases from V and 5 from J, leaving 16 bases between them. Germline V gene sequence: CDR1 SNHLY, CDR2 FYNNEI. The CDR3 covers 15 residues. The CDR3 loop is CASSEQPGNLNEQYF. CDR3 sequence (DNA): TGTGCCAGCAGTGAACAGCCAGGGAACTTAAACGAGCAGTACTTC. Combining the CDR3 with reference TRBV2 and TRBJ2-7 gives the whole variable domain EPEVTQTPSHQVTQMGQEVILRCVPISNHLYFYWYRQILGQKVEFLVSFYNNEISEKSEIFDDQFSVERPDGSNFTLKIRSTKLEDSAMYFCASSEQPGNLNEQYFGPGTRLTVT.

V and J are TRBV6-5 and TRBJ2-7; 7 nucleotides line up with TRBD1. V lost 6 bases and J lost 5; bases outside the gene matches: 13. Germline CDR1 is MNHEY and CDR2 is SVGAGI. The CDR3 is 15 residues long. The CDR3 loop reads CASRSYTGQHDEQYF. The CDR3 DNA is TGTGCCAGCAGGTCCTACACGGGACAGCACGACGAGCAGTACTTC.